This section outlines one T cell receptor beta chain sequence together with its context. Its target is unknown. The data derive from a study of T cells in Graves' hyperthyroidism and ophthalmopathy. Whole-study context: Peripheral blood draws took place at initial diagnosis, ahead of any treatment.

TCR beta CDR3 region amplification was performed from RNA transcripts. A first-round RT-PCR of the TCR CDR3 used the HTBI primer set. TCRdb re-called the multiplex PCR reads with MiXCR, one entry per CDR3 protein. The sample contains under 700,000 distinct CDR3 sequences, roughly a sixth of which appear only once. The CDR3 consists of 15 residues. Losses at the gene ends were 3 bases for V and 7 bases for J; bases not matched to a gene: 4. Germline V gives CDR1 KGHSH, CDR2 LQKENI. Findings and caveats of the study: In the blood, most expanded thyroid clonotypes above 0.001 appeared as well. Onset of ophthalmopathy came a median around 6.5 months after the model predicted it.

Graves' hyperthyroidism showing no ophthalmopathy progression within 18 months was considered stable. The sample comprised blood. This chain joins TRBV18 and TRBJ2-1, with TRBD2 matching over 12 bases. The clonotype originates from a woman between 18 and 29 years old with Graves' hyperthyroidism. The CDR3 protein is CASSPTSGSSNEQFF. In nucleotides, the CDR3 is TGTGCCAGCTCACCGACTAGCGGGAGTTCTAATGAGCAGTTCTTC.